This entry lists 4 T cell receptor beta chains sequenced from one sample in a study of human T cells and chemical hapten exposure. The time point: pre-sensitization, week 0. This sample's treatment: therapeutic diphenylcyclopropenone sensitization with weekly scalp DPC. TCRdb reanalysed the RACE reads using MiXCR and keeps one entry per CDR3 protein. The sample records fewer than 350,000 distinct CDR3 sequences, approximately 7.5% being singletons. Here the sequenced sample was whole blood, taken in connection with sensitization to the hapten diphenylcyclopropenone (DPC). The receptors shown here come from a man between 18 and 29 years old with alopecia areata. Some clones in this sample may be carry-over from other donors' samples.

The chain is built from TRBV27 and TRBJ1-6; D remains ambiguous. With 6 bases removed from V and 7 bases from J, the gap between germline ends came to 7 bases. CDR1 is MNHEY, CDR2 SMNVEV, per germline (reference sequence). The CDR3 is made up of 12 amino acids. The CDR3 coding sequence is TGTGCCAGCAGCTCCCGCAATTCACCCCTCCACTTT. It translates to CASSSRNSPLHF.

This clonotype was detected many times. CDR3 DNA: TGTGCCAGCAGCCAAGAAGGAATGGTAGGACAGGGCTTTGGCTACACCTTC. It specifies CASSQEGMVGQGFGYTF. The V gene is TRBV3-1, the J gene TRBJ1-2, with 8 bases aligning to TRBD1. The CDR3 sequence is 17 residues long. Per germline, CDR1 LGHDT and CDR2 YNNKEL (reference sequence). Trimming at V came to 0 bases and at J to 7 bases, leaving 13 bases not matched to a gene.

This clonotype came up a few times. The rearrangement joins TRBV28 to TRBJ1-6; 9 bases match TRBD1. Germline-derived CDR1 and CDR2 are MDHEN and SYDVKM. This CDR3 is 15 amino acids long. V dropped 8 bases and J dropped 10; count of bases not matched to a gene: 12. CDR3 bases: TGTGCCAGCCAAATAACGGGACAGGGAACATCACCCCTCCACTTT. Amino acid sequence: CASQITGQGTSPLHF.

This clonotype was seen more than once but under ten times. The chain has TRBV5-5 and TRBJ2-5; D remains ambiguous. The V and J ends lost 3 bases and 11 bases respectively, with 14 bases between them. Per germline, CDR1 SGHKS and CDR2 YYEKEE (reference sequence). This CDR3 is built from 12 residues. The CDR3, as DNA: TGTGCCAGCAGCTCGGACGGAGTCGTACAGTACTTC. Translating it yields CASSSDGVVQYF.